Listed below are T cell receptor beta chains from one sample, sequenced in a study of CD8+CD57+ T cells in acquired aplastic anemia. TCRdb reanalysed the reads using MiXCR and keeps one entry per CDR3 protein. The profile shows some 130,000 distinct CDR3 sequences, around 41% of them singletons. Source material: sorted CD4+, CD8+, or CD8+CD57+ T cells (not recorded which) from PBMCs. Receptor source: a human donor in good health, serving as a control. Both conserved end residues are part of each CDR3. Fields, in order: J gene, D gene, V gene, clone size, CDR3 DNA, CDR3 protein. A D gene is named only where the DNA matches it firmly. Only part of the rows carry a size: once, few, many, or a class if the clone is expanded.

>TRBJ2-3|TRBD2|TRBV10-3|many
TGTGCCATCAGTGGAACTAGCGGGGGGGCCCTAGATACGCAGTATTTT
CAISGTSGGALDTQYF
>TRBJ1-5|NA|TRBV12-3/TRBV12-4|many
TGTGCCAGTCGCGGGGGGATCAATCAGCCCCAGCATTTT
CASRGGINQPQHF
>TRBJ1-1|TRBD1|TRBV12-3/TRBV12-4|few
TGTGCCAGCAATTCAGAGACACAGGGGGCTACTGAAGCTTTCTTT
CASNSETQGATEAFF
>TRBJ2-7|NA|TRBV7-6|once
TGTGCCAGCAGCTTAGACCGTGACGAGCAGTACTTC
CASSLDRDEQYF
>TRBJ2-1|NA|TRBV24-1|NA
TGTGCCACCAGTGATAGACTCGCAGGGGAGCAGTTCTTC
CATSDRLAGEQFF
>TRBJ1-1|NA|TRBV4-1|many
TGCGCCAGCAGCCAAGGGAACGGAGCTTTCTTT
CASSQGNGAFF
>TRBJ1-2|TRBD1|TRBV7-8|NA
TGTGCCAGCAGCTTAGCCGCGACAGGGAACTATGGCTACACCTTC
CASSLAATGNYGYTF
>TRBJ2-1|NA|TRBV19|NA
TGTGCCAGTAAGTTTCGGGGGGCCGGCTACAATGAGCAGTTCTTC
CASKFRGAGYNEQFF
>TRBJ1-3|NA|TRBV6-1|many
TGTGCCAGCACGACAGTTCGAAACACCATATATTTT
CASTTVRNTIYF
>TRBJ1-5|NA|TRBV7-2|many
TGTGCCAGCAGCTCGGTGCCAGGTCCCAATCAGCCCCAGCATTTT
CASSSVPGPNQPQHF
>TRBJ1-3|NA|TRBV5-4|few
TGTGCCAGCAGCGGGACAAAGCCTGGAAACACCATATATTTT
CASSGTKPGNTIYF
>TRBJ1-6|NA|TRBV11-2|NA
TGTGCCACCCAGAACGGGGGAGACTCACCCCTCCACTTT
CATQNGGDSPLHF